A selection of T cell receptor beta chains follows, all from one sample in a study of long-term antiretroviral therapy in people with HIV. Produced via immunoSEQ multiplex PCR; TCRdb's table is partial and in-frame only. The repertoire holds about 12,000 clones, with about four fifths as singletons. The sequenced sample was unsorted PBMCs, obtained about 8 years after starting antiretroviral therapy. The receptors were gathered from a man aged 45-60 years with HIV. Both conserved end residues are part of each CDR3.

V gene,J gene,CDR3 length,CDR3 protein
TRBV10-3,TRBJ2-1,14,CAISGGQGAGEQFF
TRBV13,TRBJ2-1,16,CASSLGLAGIDNEQFF
TRBV30,TRBJ2-5,14,CAWSPGTHQETQYF
TRBV7-9,TRBJ1-2,15,CASSLGQGARDGYTF
TRBV9,TRBJ1-6,15,CASSGGPERNSPLHF
TRBV13,TRBJ2-2,15,CASRGTGGASGELFF
TRBV5-6,TRBJ1-1,16,CASSLFGGKGRTEAFF
TRBV5-6,TRBJ1-2,13,CASSYGLSMATTF
TRBV30,TRBJ1-1,14,CAWSWGRGNTEAFF
TRBV5-5,TRBJ2-7,15,CASSERTGVSYEQYF
TRBV6-6,TRBJ2-7,14,CASSRGGELDEQYF
TRBV29-1,TRBJ1-3,16,CSVEEPTGGSGNTIYF
TRBV6-5,TRBJ1-1,14,CASLVAAGNTEAFF
TRBV6-4,TRBJ1-1,13,CASSWDRSTEAFF
TRBV7-9,TRBJ2-6,19,CASRGIGQNLHSGANVLTF
TRBV6-5,TRBJ2-2,15,CASSYSGQGTGELFF
TRBV10-1,TRBJ2-7,13,CASSGGISYEQYF
TRBV6-1,TRBJ2-3,16,CASSDKGGGLTDTQYF
TRBV5-4,TRBJ2-5,13,CASSSWDPETQYF
TRBV27,TRBJ1-6,14,CASSPGTGNSPLHF
TRBV19,TRBJ1-1,13,CASSISSKTEAFF
TRBV19,TRBJ2-1,16,CASSRMGLADYNEQFF
TRBV19,TRBJ1-1,15,CASSLGDIMNTEAFF
TRBV13,TRBJ2-7,14,CASSLGLEGYEQYF
TRBV19,TRBJ1-1,15,CASNKDLGPGTEAFF
TRBV15,TRBJ2-7,14,CATSPRTAFYEQYF
TRBV7-9,TRBJ1-1,14,CASSLGTGETEAFF
TRBV6-1,TRBJ1-5,17,CASSARAGTDLGQPQHF
TRBV10-2,TRBJ2-7,15,CASSESGGIPDEQYF
TRBV18,TRBJ2-2,15,CASSPLGSFTGELFF